This T cell receptor (beta chain) came from a study of CD8 T cells in Susac syndrome. Study observations and caveats: The authors acknowledged that their TCR sequencing and HLA analysis involved a relatively small number of individuals.

About this clonotype: What it recognizes is unknown.

Reverse transcription used about 0.45 to 1 ug RNA and random hexamers. TCRdb redid the calling of the immunoSEQ multiplex PCR reads with MiXCR, one entry per CDR3 protein. The profile shows about 73,000 distinct CDR3 sequences, about 95% of them singletons. The sequenced sample was CD8+ T cells from PBMCs. The TCR originated in a human donor with multiple sclerosis.

DNA of the CDR3: TGTGCCAGCAGCTCCGAGACAGGATCTCCCTACGAGCAGTACTTC. Its translation is CASSSETGSPYEQYF. The V and J genes are TRBV6-5 and TRBJ2-7; D possibly corresponds to TRBD1 (6 bases). Between the trimmed V and J ends, which lost 6 bases and 2 bases, there was a span of 17 bases. Germline lookup yields CDR1 MNHEY and CDR2 SVGAGI. The CDR3 sequence is 15 residues long.